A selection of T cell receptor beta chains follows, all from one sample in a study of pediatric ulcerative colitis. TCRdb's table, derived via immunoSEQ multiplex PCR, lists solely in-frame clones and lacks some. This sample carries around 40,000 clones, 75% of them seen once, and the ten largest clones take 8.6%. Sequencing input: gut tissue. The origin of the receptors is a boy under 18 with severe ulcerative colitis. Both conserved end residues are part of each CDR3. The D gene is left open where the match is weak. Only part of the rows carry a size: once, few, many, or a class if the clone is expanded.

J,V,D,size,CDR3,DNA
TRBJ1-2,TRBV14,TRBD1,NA,CASSQTDRIYGYTF,TGTGCCAGCAGCCAAACGGACAGGATCTATGGCTACACCTTC
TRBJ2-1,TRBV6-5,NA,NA,CASITSQNRVNEQFF,TGTGCCAGCATAACCTCCCAAAACAGGGTAAATGAGCAGTTCTTC
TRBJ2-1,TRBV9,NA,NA,CASSPGGGDEQFF,TGTGCCAGCAGCCCTGGGGGTGGGGATGAGCAGTTCTTC
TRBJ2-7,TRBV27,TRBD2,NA,CASSPLVGGMTYEQYF,TGTGCCAGCAGCCCCTTAGTGGGGGGGATGACCTACGAGCAGTACTTC
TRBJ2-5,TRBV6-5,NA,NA,CASSYYMGETQYF,TGTGCCAGCAGTTACTACATGGGAGAGACCCAGTACTTC
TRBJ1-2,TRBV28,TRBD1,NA,CASRTVGTGDYGYTF,TGTGCCAGCAGGACCGTCGGGACAGGGGACTATGGCTACACCTTC
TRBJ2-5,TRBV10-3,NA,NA,CAIRSSGGAEETQYF,TGTGCCATCAGATCCAGTGGGGGGGCAGAAGAGACCCAGTACTTC
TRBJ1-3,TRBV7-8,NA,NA,CASSFGVDATGNTIYF,TGTGCCAGCAGCTTCGGAGTCGACGCGACTGGAAACACCATATATTTT
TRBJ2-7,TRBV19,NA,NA,CAQLTGFCSYEQYF,TGTGCACAACTTACGGGGTTCTGCTCCTACGAGCAGTACTTC
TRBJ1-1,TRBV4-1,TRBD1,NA,CASSHEPRDSSNTEAFF,TGCGCCAGCAGCCATGAGCCACGGGACAGCTCAAACACTGAAGCTTTCTTT
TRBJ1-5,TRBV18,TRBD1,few,CASSPGTGQPQHF,TGTGCCAGCTCACCAGGGACAGGGCAGCCCCAGCATTTT
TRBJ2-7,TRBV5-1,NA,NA,CASSLGSEGVYEQYF,TGCGCCAGCAGCTTGGGCTCGGAAGGAGTCTACGAGCAGTACTTC
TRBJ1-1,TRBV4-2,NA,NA,CASSQDSGGTNTEAFF,TGTGCCAGCAGCCAAGATAGTGGGGGGACGAACACTGAAGCTTTCTTT
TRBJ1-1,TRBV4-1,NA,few,CASSSFATMNTEAFF,TGCGCCAGCAGTTCATTCGCCACTATGAACACTGAAGCTTTCTTT
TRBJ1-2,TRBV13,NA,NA,CASSFSDTNYGYTF,TGTGCCAGCAGCTTTTCGGATACAAACTATGGCTACACCTTC
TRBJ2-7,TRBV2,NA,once,CASSVGDASSYEQYF,TGTGCCAGCAGTGTGGGGGATGCTTCGTCCTACGAGCAGTACTTC
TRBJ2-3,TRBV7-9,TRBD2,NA,CASSSPLAGAFETQYF,TGTGCCAGCAGCTCCCCTCTAGCGGGGGCCTTTGAGACGCAGTATTTT
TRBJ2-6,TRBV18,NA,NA,CASSSPSSGANVLTF,TGTGCCAGCTCATCACCGAGCTCTGGGGCCAACGTCCTGACTTTC
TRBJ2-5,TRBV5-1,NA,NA,CASSLAGGEETQYF,TGCGCCAGCAGCTTGGCGGGTGGGGAAGAGACCCAGTACTTC
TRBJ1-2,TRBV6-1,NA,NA,CASAHQGTSYGYTF,TGTGCCAGCGCTCACCAAGGGACAAGCTATGGCTACACCTTC
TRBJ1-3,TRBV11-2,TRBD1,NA,CASSTRTGRGNTIYF,TGTGCCAGCAGCACTAGGACAGGGAGAGGAAACACCATATATTTT
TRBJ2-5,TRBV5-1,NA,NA,CASSLLLGETQYF,TGCGCCAGCAGCTTATTATTGGGAGAGACCCAGTACTTC
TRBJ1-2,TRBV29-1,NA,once,CSVQAGLRGYTF,TGCAGCGTTCAGGCAGGCCTCCGTGGCTACACCTTC
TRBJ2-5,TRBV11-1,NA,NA,CASSLGGSSRETQYF,TGTGCCAGCAGCTTAGGCGGGTCCTCGAGGGAGACCCAGTACTTC
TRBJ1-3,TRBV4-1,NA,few,CASSQDLVQVLSGNTIYF,TGCGCCAGCAGCCAAGATCTGGTCCAGGTACTGTCTGGAAACACCATATATTTT
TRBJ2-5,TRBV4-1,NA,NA,CASSQGGGGPQETQYF,TGCGCCAGCAGCCAAGGTGGGGGAGGCCCACAAGAGACCCAGTACTTC